Listed here is a single T cell receptor beta chain. The antigen remains undetermined. The data originate from a study of cytomegalovirus exposure and HLA in healthy donors. Study-wide results and limits: Near-uniform donor sequencing depth was presumed by presence/absence analyses.

Donors consisted of healthy bone marrow donors. There were likely unrecorded immune exposures, though donors were nominally healthy when sampled. Amplification used 60 Vbeta primers and 13 Jbeta primers. Sequencing used immunoSEQ multiplex PCR; TCRdb keeps in-frame clones, though not all of them. The sample contains 130,000 or so clones, approximately 87% of which appear only once. The TCR comes from a woman in her 30s in good health and CMV-seronegative. Input material: PBMCs.

This CDR3 reads CATRGTAYGYTF. The CDR3 DNA sequence: TGTGCCACCAGGGGGACTGCCTATGGCTACACCTTC. The rearrangement links TRBV15 to TRBJ1-2; the D gene is possibly TRBD1 (5 bases). CDR3 length: 12 residues. CDR1 LNHNV and CDR2 YYDKDF come from the germline V gene (reference sequence). V gave up 6 bases and J gave up 4 bases, with 9 bases separating them.